Listed here are 10 T cell receptor beta chains from one sample, sequenced in a study of human T cells and chemical hapten exposure. This sample's time point: patch test 1, 2 weeks after DPC sensitization. Noted treatment: therapeutic diphenylcyclopropenone sensitization with weekly scalp DPC. In TCRdb, the RACE reads were re-called with MiXCR into one record per CDR3 protein. The sample shows 340,000 or so distinct CDR3 sequences, approximately 6.9% of them seen only once. The source was whole blood, collected in connection with sensitization to the hapten diphenylcyclopropenone (DPC). The source of these receptors is a woman aged 18-29 years with alopecia areata. Some clones in this sample may be carry-over from other donors' samples.

This chain uses TRBV5-1 with TRBJ1-1; D not certain. The germline gives CDR1 SGHRS, CDR2 YFSETQ. The V end lost 0 bases, the J end lost 5 bases, and 8 bases lay between the germline ends. There are 13 residues in the CDR3. The CDR3 sequence is CASSLVGFTEAFF. As DNA, the CDR3 is TGCGCCAGCAGCTTGGTGGGGTTTACTGAAGCTTTCTTT.

The genes are TRBV5-1 and TRBJ1-2, with D uncertain. Germline V gene data show CDR1 as SGHRS and CDR2 as YFSETQ. Trimming removed 0 bases from V and 4 bases from J, with 13 bases in between. There are 15 residues in the CDR3. As DNA, the CDR3 is TGCGCCAGCAGCTTGGATGCGGATATTTTCTATGGCTACACCTTC. This codes for CASSLDADIFYGYTF.

This clonotype was observed a handful of times. V usage is TRBV7-2 and J usage is TRBJ2-1; 13 bases agree with TRBD2. With V trimmed by 5 bases and J by 0 bases, 10 bases remained unmatched. Germline V gene sequence: CDR1 SGHTA, CDR2 FQGNSA. The CDR3 has 19 amino acids. The CDR3 bases are TGTGCCAGCAGCCCACCGGGACTAGCGGGGAAGAGCTCCTACAATGAGCAGTTCTTC. Its translation is CASSPPGLAGKSSYNEQFF. Drawing the rest from reference TRBV7-2 and TRBJ2-1, the complete variable domain is GAGVSQSPSNKVTEKGKDVELRCDPISGHTALYWYRQSLGQGLEFLIYFQGNSAPDKSGLPSDRFSAERTGGSVSTLTIQRTQQEDSAVYLCASSPPGLAGKSSYNEQFFGPGTRLTVL.

In its sample, this clonotype was seen many times. The rearrangement joins TRBV5-6 to TRBJ2-6; D is perhaps TRBD1 or TRBD2 (5 bases each). The CDR3 runs to 17 residues. Germline CDR1 reads SGHDT; CDR2 reads YYEEEE. Trimming removed 6 bases at V and 0 bases at J, with 16 bases between. CDR3: CASTETGTDSGANVLTF. CDR3 nucleotide sequence: TGTGCCAGCACGGAAACCGGGACGGACTCTGGGGCCAACGTCCTGACTTTC.

The V and J genes are TRBV20-1 and TRBJ2-7; 12 nucleotides agree with TRBD2. Per germline, CDR1 DFQATT and CDR2 SNEGSKA (reference sequence). J was trimmed by 2 bases and V by 5 bases; bases with no gene match: 16. The CDR3 totals 18 residues. CDR3 amino acids: CSAPSRPSGGATTYEQYF. The CDR3 bases are TGCAGTGCTCCTAGTAGGCCTAGCGGGGGGGCAACGACCTACGAGCAGTACTTC.

This clonotype appeared many times. The chain couples TRBV3-1 to TRBJ2-6; D ambiguous. Germline lookup yields CDR1 LGHDT and CDR2 YNNKEL (reference sequence). Between the trimmed V and J ends, which lost 7 bases and 0 bases, there was a span of 7 bases. The CDR3 is 14 residues long. In DNA, the CDR3 is TGTGCCAGCACCTCAAACTCTGGGGCCAACGTCCTGACTTTC. Encoded protein: CASTSNSGANVLTF.

There are a few counts of this clonotype. V gene TRBV12-3 or TRBV12-4 combines with J gene TRBJ2-7, with 8 bases identical to TRBD1. The CDR3 spans 14 residues. Trimming cost V 7 bases and J 5 bases; bases outside gene matches: 10. The CDR3 is CASTRTGFGDEQYF. CDR3 bases: TGTGCCAGCACCAGGACAGGGTTCGGGGACGAGCAGTACTTC.

This clonotype was detected a few times. V is TRBV12-3 or TRBV12-4 and J is TRBJ1-5; no clear D gene. The CDR3 spans 15 residues. V shed 5 bases and J shed 1 base, with 12 bases lying between them. As DNA, the CDR3 is TGTGCCAGCAGTCGGGAGGATTTGAGCAATCAGCCCCAGCATTTT. Residues: CASSREDLSNQPQHF.

The table lists this clonotype with a few counts. The chain couples TRBV28 to TRBJ1-5, with 11 nucleotides matching TRBD1. Trimming cost V 6 bases and J 2 bases; bases outside gene matches: 12. The CDR3 sequence is 18 residues long. CDR1 and CDR2 (germline): MDHEN, SYDVKM. The CDR3 bases are TGTGCCAGCAGCCCGGACAGGGGGCTGAAGAGGGGCAATCAGCCCCAGCATTTT. It translates to CASSPDRGLKRGNQPQHF.

Note on this clonotype: The conserved closing phenylalanine or tryptophan is absent in this CDR3, likely reflecting a read error. This chain uses TRBV6-5 with TRBJ1-6; 7 nucleotides agree with TRBD1. Unmatched junction bases numbered 7, after V lost 4 bases and J lost 7 bases. The CDR3 is 15 residues long. Germline assignment: CDR1 MNHEY and CDR2 SVGAGI. Here the CDR3 reads CASSFRTGRNSPLHL. CDR3 bases: TGTGCCAGCAGTTTTAGGACAGGCAGAAATTCACCCCTCCACCTT.